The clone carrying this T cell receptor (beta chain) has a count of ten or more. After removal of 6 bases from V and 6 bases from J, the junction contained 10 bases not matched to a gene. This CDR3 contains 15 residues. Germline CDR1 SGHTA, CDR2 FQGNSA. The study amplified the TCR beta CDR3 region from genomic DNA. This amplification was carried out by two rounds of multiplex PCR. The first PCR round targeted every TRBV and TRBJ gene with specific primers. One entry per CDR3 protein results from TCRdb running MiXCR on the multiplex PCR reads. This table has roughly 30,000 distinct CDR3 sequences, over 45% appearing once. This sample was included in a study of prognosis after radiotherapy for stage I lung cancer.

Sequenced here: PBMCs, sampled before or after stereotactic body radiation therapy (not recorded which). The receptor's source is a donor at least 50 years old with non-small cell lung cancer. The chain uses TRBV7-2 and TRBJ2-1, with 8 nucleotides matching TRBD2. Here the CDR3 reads CASSQTGTRGNEQFF. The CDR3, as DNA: TGTGCCAGCAGTCAAACCGGGACTAGGGGCAATGAGCAGTTCTTC.